This T cell receptor (beta chain) appears in the sequencing data of a study of T cells in pancreatic ductal adenocarcinoma. Findings and caveats of the study: Unique clonotypes were around 8-fold more numerous in blood than in tumor. Tumor and blood clonality did not differ significantly, about 0.11 versus 0.072.

The selected patients with pancreatic ductal adenocarcinoma had surgery but no neoadjuvant therapy. On this clone itself: As yet, its antigen is unknown.

Sequencing used immunoSEQ multiplex PCR; TCRdb keeps in-frame clones, though not all of them. The sample lists about 97,000 clones; 90% to 95% were seen once. V was shortened by 6 bases and J by 10 bases, with 10 bases between the two germline ends. Germline V gene lookup returns CDR1 MDHEN and CDR2 SYDVKM. The CDR3 length is 11 residues. The rearrangement joins TRBV28 to TRBJ1-5; no clear D. The sample was PBMCs. This clonotype originated in a human donor with pancreatic ductal adenocarcinoma. The CDR3 sequence is CASSRGRPQHF. The CDR3 DNA follows: TGTGCCAGCAGCCGTGGGCGCCCCCAGCATTTT. Drawing the rest from reference TRBV28 and TRBJ1-5, the complete variable domain is DVKVTQSSRYLVKRTGEKVFLECVQDMDHENMFWYRQDPGLGLRLIYFSYDVKMKEKGDIPEGYSVSREKKERFSLILESASTNQTSMYLCASSRGRPQHFGDGTRLSIL.